This paragraph covers one TCR beta chain sequence. Its specificity is not known. The CDR3 length is 11 residues. Trimming took 8 bases from V and 10 from J, leaving 12 bases between them. CDR1 is SNHLY and CDR2 is FYNNEI in the germline V gene. Profiling relied on immunoSEQ multiplex PCR, and the TCRdb table lists in-frame clones only, not all of them. Counted here are about 120,000 clones, approximately 87% occurring once; the ten biggest clones make up less than 15%. This sample was taken from a study of T cell responses to AZD1222 COVID-19 vaccine. The study's findings and limits: Repertoires were sampled only after the peak T cell response. Across spike, vaccine-associated CD4 TCRs were found, dominant at 160-218 and 743-854.

The receptor's source is an adult in good health. The sequencing here drew on peripheral blood, taken on day 0 of AZD1222 vaccination. The J gene is TRBJ2-1, the V gene TRBV2; D is unclear. This CDR3 is CASCQLGEQFF. The CDR3 nucleotides are TGTGCCAGCTGTCAACTGGGGGAGCAGTTCTTC.